Each of the 26 T cell receptor beta chains below was sequenced from the same sample in a study of blood T cell repertoires in COVID-19. Produced via immunoSEQ multiplex PCR; TCRdb's table is partial and in-frame only. This sample has about 190,000 clones, with about 88% found just once. Material for sequencing was peripheral blood. All receptors derive from a human donor in a cohort sampled during active COVID-19.

The V and J genes are TRBV6-5 and TRBJ1-1, with 9 bases that match TRBD1. The CDR3 has 15 amino acids. Losses at the gene ends were 4 bases for V and 2 bases for J; bases not matched to a gene: 5. Looked up from germline, CDR1 is MNHEY and CDR2 is SVGAGI. CDR3 in amino acids: CASSSTDRGNTEAFF. CDR3 nucleotide sequence: TGTGCCAGCAGTTCCACGGACAGGGGTAACACTGAAGCTTTCTTT.

This clone was observed a single time. The chain employs TRBV11-2 and TRBJ2-1; 10 bases are shared with TRBD1. Germline CDR1 and CDR2: SGHAT and FQNNGV. The CDR3 runs 16 residues. V shed 3 bases, J shed 4 bases, and the junction held 6 bases outside the gene matches. CDR3 sequence reads: CASSFPRDRGYNEQFF. CDR3 coding DNA: TGTGCCAGCAGCTTCCCCCGGGACAGGGGTTACAATGAGCAGTTCTTC.

The rearrangement joins TRBV4-3 to TRBJ2-1; 7 nucleotides agree with TRBD2. V was pared by 4 bases and J by 3 bases, with 12 bases of the junction left unmatched. The CDR3 is 17 residues long. Germline CDR1 reads LGHNA; CDR2 reads YSLEER. The CDR3 coding sequence is TGCGCCAGCAGCCCCACTCAGTTGAGCGGGAACTACAATGAGCAGTTCTTC. As protein: CASSPTQLSGNYNEQFF.

The chain combines TRBV7-2 with TRBJ2-5; D gene ambiguous. The CDR3 contains 13 residues. The germline CDR1 and CDR2 sequences are SGHTA and FQGNSA. V lost 0 bases and J 3 bases, leaving 5 bases between the germline ends. CDR3 residues: CASSLASEETQYF. The DNA of the CDR3 is TGTGCCAGCAGCTTAGCTTCGGAAGAGACCCAGTACTTC.

The V and J genes are TRBV19 and TRBJ2-6; D unclear. Germline V gene data show CDR1 as LNHDA and CDR2 as SQIVND (reference sequence). This CDR3 region has 15 residues. V lost 5 bases, J lost 0 bases, and 8 bases lay in between. The DNA of the CDR3 is TGTGCCAGTAGTGCGTTTACCTCTGGGGCCAACGTCCTGACTTTC. Its translation is CASSAFTSGANVLTF.

The rearrangement links TRBV6-5 to TRBJ2-7, with D unclear. The V gene's germline CDR1 is MNHEY and CDR2 SVGAGI. The CDR3 spans 14 residues. The ends were cut back, 8 bases at V and 2 bases at J, with 16 bases in the middle. This CDR3 is CASLTLVGAYEQYF. Here the CDR3 DNA reads TGTGCCAGCCTAACCCTTGTAGGAGCCTACGAGCAGTACTTC.

This rearrangement joins TRBV5-1 to TRBJ1-1, with D uncertain. Germline V lookup: CDR1 SGHRS, CDR2 YFSETQ. The CDR3 has 13 amino acids. V lost 0 bases and J lost 3, with 6 bases in between. DNA of the CDR3: TGCGCCAGCAGCTTGGAGAGTGACACTGAAGCTTTCTTT. Encoded protein: CASSLESDTEAFF.

The genes are TRBV19 and TRBJ2-6, with D uncertain. With 4 bases removed from V and 0 bases from J, the gap between germline ends came to 13 bases. This CDR3 contains 17 residues. Germline V gene sequence: CDR1 LNHDA, CDR2 SQIVND (reference sequence). For the CDR3, the DNA is TGTGCCAGTAGTAAGAACGGCCCTAGCTCTGGGGCCAACGTCCTGACTTTC. It yields the protein CASSKNGPSSGANVLTF.

The chain links TRBV7-2 to TRBJ2-1; D remains unclear. Germline V gene lookup returns CDR1 SGHTA and CDR2 FQGNSA. The CDR3 has 13 amino acids. V was shortened by 5 bases and J by 6 bases, with 11 bases between the two germline ends. The CDR3 is CASSLLGSNEQFF. CDR3 sequence (DNA): TGTGCCAGCAGCCTTCTAGGATCCAATGAGCAGTTCTTC.

In nucleotides, the CDR3 is TGTGCCAGCAGCTTTAGAGGCCGGAACACTGAAGCTTTCTTT. It encodes CASSFRGRNTEAFF. The genes are TRBV11-2 and TRBJ1-1; unclear D gene. Trimming left V 3 bases short and J 1 base short, with 9 bases between. The CDR3 consists of 14 residues. CDR1 is SGHAT, CDR2 FQNNGV, per germline. The variable domain in full, with the rest retrieved from reference TRBV11-2 and TRBJ1-1, is EAGVAQSPRYKIIEKRQSVAFWCNPISGHATLYWYQQILGQGPKLLIQFQNNGVVDDSQLPKDRFSAERLKGVDSTLKIQPAKLEDSAVYLCASSFRGRNTEAFFGQGTRLTVV.

J is TRBJ1-2 and V is TRBV14, with D perhaps matching TRBD1 (5 bases). Deletions cut 6 bases from V and 4 bases from J, with 15 bases between. This CDR3 has 14 amino acids. CDR1 is SGHDN and CDR2 is FVKESK in the germline V gene. CDR3 sequence: CASSSRGGTYGYTF. For the CDR3, the DNA is TGTGCCAGCAGTTCTAGGGGAGGTACCTATGGCTACACCTTC.

The V call is TRBV3-1 (or the pseudogene TRBV3-2), the J call TRBJ1-4, with 12 bases fitting TRBD1. Germline-derived CDR1 and CDR2 are LGHDT and YNNKEL (reference sequence). The ends lost 2 bases at V and 7 bases at J; junction bases unmatched: 5. This CDR3 has 16 amino acids. Here the CDR3 reads CASSQSGTGGREKLFF. The CDR3 DNA reads TGTGCCAGCAGCCAATCCGGGACAGGGGGCCGTGAAAAACTGTTTTTT.

The table lists this clone with a count of one. The genes are TRBV27 and TRBJ1-2, with 9 bases aligning to TRBD1. This CDR3 region has 16 residues. The V gene end was trimmed by 6 bases and the J gene end by 4 bases; junction bases not matched to a gene: 12. The germline V gene has CDR1 MNHEY and CDR2 SMNVEV (reference sequence). CDR3 nucleotides: TGTGCCAGCAGCCCTGGACAGGGGACCCAACCCTATGGCTACACCTTC. It encodes CASSPGQGTQPYGYTF.

CDR3 coding DNA: TGTGCCACCAGTGAGCAAAGGGGGCCCCAAGAGACCCAGTACTTC. Its translation is CATSEQRGPQETQYF. The chain uses TRBV24-1 and TRBJ2-5, with TRBD1 matching 7 bases. The CDR3 runs 15 residues. The trim removed 4 bases at V and 1 base at J, leaving 5 bases unmatched. Germline V CDR1 and CDR2: KGHDR, SFDVKD.

The chain recombines TRBV11-2 with TRBJ2-5; unclear D gene. CDR3 length: 13 amino acids. Germline V CDR1 and CDR2: SGHAT, FQNNGV. The V gene lost 3 bases and the J gene lost 2 bases, with 7 bases spanning the gap. In nucleotides, the CDR3 is TGTGCCAGCAGCTTCGGGTTTCAAGAGACCCAGTACTTC. Translated, it gives CASSFGFQETQYF.

Remarks on this clone: The junction and the germline gene differ at one end; a read error may be behind it. The chain combines TRBV4-1 with TRBJ2-5, with 7 bases fitting TRBD1. CDR3 size: 15 residues. Germline assignment: CDR1 MGHRA and CDR2 YSYEKL. CDR3 loop: CASRQDRVGQETQYF. CDR3 bases: TGCGCCAGCAGACAAGACAGGGTGGGCCAAGAGACCCAGTACTTC.

The chain links TRBV5-1 to TRBJ2-5; possible D gene TRBD1, 6 bases. V lost 3 bases to trimming and J lost 5 bases, with 20 bases between them. In germline, CDR1 is SGHRS, CDR2 YFSETQ. The CDR3 spans 16 residues. CDR3 residues: CASSSPTQGPGETQYF. CDR3 coding DNA: TGCGCCAGCAGCTCCCCTACTCAGGGGCCCGGGGAGACCCAGTACTTC.

The chain joins TRBV13 to TRBJ2-7; TRBD2 matches 14 bases. The V segment lost 5 bases and the J segment 9 bases; nucleotides outside the gene matches: 12. Germline loops: CDR1 PRHDT, CDR2 FYEKMQ (reference sequence). The CDR3 consists of 16 residues. CDR3 residues: CASSPRTSGGLRWQYF. CDR3 nucleotides: TGTGCCAGCAGCCCCCGGACTAGCGGGGGGCTTAGGTGGCAGTACTTC.

J is TRBJ2-2 and V is TRBV28; no firm D call. CDR1 MDHEN and CDR2 SYDVKM come from the germline V gene. V gave up 2 bases and J gave up 0 bases, with 10 bases separating them. CDR3 size: 16 residues. The CDR3 DNA follows: TGTGCCAGCAGTTTAAGCAGCGTCCCGAACACCGGGGAGCTGTTTTTT. Amino acid sequence: CASSLSSVPNTGELFF. The variable domain in full, with the rest retrieved from reference TRBV28 and TRBJ2-2, is DVKVTQSSRYLVKRTGEKVFLECVQDMDHENMFWYRQDPGLGLRLIYFSYDVKMKEKGDIPEGYSVSREKKERFSLILESASTNQTSMYLCASSLSSVPNTGELFFGEGSRLTVL.

The chain employs TRBV28 and TRBJ2-1; possible D gene TRBD1, 6 bases. The germline CDR1 and CDR2 sequences are MDHEN and SYDVKM. The CDR3 runs 13 residues. The V end lost 10 bases, the J end lost 4 bases, and 14 bases lay between the germline ends. In nucleotides, the CDR3 is TGTGCCACTTTGTCTCAGGGGTACAATGAGCAGTTCTTC. This gives the protein CATLSQGYNEQFF. The full variable domain, completed using reference TRBV28 and TRBJ2-1, is DVKVTQSSRYLVKRTGEKVFLECVQDMDHENMFWYRQDPGLGLRLIYFSYDVKMKEKGDIPEGYSVSREKKERFSLILESASTNQTSMYLCATLSQGYNEQFFGPGTRLTVL.

The V gene is TRBV7-6, the J gene TRBJ2-7; 7 nucleotides align to TRBD1. Losses at the gene ends were 5 bases for V and 3 bases for J; bases not matched to a gene: 16. This CDR3 contains 17 residues. CDR1 is SGHVS and CDR2 is FNYEAQ in the germline V gene. CDR3 amino acids: CASSPLGQAKDHYEQYF. In nucleotides, the CDR3 is TGTGCCAGCAGCCCCCTTGGACAGGCAAAAGACCACTACGAGCAGTACTTC.

This chain uses TRBV6-5 with TRBJ1-1, with 11 bases identical to TRBD1. Germline loops: CDR1 MNHEY, CDR2 SVGAGI. The CDR3 is 15 residues long. The junction had 14 bases not matched to a gene; V was cut back by 4 bases and J by 13 bases. The CDR3 nucleotides are TGTGCCAGCAGTTCGCCGGACAGGGGGCCATCCCGATGTTTCTTT. Its protein product is CASSSPDRGPSRCFF.

The J gene is TRBJ2-7, the V gene TRBV5-6, with 10 nucleotides matching TRBD2. CDR3 length: 14 amino acids. V was clipped by 4 bases and J by 3 bases; unmatched bases: 4. Germline V gene sequence: CDR1 SGHDT, CDR2 YYEEEE. CDR3 protein: CASSPSGSRYEQYF. In DNA form, the CDR3 reads TGTGCCAGCAGCCCTAGCGGGAGCCGCTACGAGCAGTACTTC.

The gene calls are TRBV2 and TRBJ2-5; 9 nucleotides line up with TRBD1. The V gene end was trimmed by 4 bases and the J gene end by 4 bases; junction bases not matched to a gene: 7. Germline V gene lookup returns CDR1 SNHLY and CDR2 FYNNEI. The length of the CDR3 is 15 residues. The CDR3 DNA reads TGTGCCAGCAGTGGGGGACAGGGTAGGGGAGAGACCCAGTACTTC. It translates to CASSGGQGRGETQYF. The full variable domain, completed using reference TRBV2 and TRBJ2-5, is EPEVTQTPSHQVTQMGQEVILRCVPISNHLYFYWYRQILGQKVEFLVSFYNNEISEKSEIFDDQFSVERPDGSNFTLKIRSTKLEDSAMYFCASSGGQGRGETQYFGPGTRLLVL.

This clone came up once. This sequence joins TRBV3-1 (or the pseudogene TRBV3-2) and TRBJ2-7; tentatively, D is TRBD1 (6 bases). Trimming pared 3 bases from V and 6 bases from J, leaving 18 bases between. CDR1 and CDR2 (germline): LGHDT, YNNKEL (reference sequence). The CDR3 is made up of 15 amino acids. The CDR3 reads CASSHQDSYRREQYF. As DNA, the CDR3 is TGTGCCAGCAGCCACCAGGACAGCTACCGGCGCGAGCAGTACTTC.

The chain has TRBV4-1 and TRBJ2-7, with TRBD1 matching 9 bases. CDR3 size: 14 residues. V trimming: 6 bases; J trimming: 0 bases; junction bases outside the gene matches: 3. CDR1 is MGHRA, CDR2 YSYEKL, per germline. The CDR3 bases are TGCGCCAGCAGAAGACAGGGGGACTCCTACGAGCAGTACTTC. Translated: CASRRQGDSYEQYF.